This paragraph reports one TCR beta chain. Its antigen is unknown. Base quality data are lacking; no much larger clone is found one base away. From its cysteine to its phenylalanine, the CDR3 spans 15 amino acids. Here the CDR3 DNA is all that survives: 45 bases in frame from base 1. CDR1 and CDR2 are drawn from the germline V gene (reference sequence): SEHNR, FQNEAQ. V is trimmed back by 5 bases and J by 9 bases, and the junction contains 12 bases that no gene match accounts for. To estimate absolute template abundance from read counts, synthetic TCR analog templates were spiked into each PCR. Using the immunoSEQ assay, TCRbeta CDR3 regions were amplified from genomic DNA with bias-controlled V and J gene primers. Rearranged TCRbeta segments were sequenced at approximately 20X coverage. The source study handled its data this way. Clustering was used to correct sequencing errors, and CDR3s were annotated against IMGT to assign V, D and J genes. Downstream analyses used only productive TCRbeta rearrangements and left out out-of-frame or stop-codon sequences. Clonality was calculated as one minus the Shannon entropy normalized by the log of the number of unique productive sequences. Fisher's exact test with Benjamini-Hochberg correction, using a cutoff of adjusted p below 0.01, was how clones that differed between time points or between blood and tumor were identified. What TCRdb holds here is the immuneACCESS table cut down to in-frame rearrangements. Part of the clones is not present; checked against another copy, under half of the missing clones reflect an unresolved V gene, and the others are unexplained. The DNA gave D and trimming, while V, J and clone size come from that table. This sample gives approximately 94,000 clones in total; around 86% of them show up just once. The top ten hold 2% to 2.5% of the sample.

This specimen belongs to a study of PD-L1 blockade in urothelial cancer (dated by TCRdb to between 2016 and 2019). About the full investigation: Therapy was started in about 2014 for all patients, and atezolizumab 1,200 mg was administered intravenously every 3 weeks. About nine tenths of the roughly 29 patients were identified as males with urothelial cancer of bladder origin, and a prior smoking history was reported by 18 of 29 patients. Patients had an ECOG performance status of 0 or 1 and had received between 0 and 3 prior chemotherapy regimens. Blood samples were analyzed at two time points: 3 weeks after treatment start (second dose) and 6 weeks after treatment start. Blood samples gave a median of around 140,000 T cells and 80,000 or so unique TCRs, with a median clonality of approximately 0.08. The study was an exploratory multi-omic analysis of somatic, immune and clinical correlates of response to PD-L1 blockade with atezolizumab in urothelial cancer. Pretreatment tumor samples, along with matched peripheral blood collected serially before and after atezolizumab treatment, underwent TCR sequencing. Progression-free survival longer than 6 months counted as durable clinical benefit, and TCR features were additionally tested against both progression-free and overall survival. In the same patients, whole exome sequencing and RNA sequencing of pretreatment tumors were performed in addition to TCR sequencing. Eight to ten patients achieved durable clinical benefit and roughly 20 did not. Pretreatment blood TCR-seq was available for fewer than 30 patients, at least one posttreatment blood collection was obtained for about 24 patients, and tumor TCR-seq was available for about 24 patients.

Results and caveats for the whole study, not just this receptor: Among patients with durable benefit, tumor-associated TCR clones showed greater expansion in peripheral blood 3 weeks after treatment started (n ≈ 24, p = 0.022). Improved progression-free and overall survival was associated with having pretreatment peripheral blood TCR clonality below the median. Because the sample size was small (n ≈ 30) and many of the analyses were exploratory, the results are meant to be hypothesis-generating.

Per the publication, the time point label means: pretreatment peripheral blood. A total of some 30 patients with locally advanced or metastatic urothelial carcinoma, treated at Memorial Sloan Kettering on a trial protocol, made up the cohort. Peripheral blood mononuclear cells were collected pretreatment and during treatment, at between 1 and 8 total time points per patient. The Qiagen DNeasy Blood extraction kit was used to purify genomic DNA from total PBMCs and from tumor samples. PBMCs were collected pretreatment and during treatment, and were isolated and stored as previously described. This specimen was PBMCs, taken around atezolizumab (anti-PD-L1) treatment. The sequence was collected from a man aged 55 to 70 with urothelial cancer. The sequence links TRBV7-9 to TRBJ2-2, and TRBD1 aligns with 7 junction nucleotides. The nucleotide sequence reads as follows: TGTGCCAGCAGCGAACCCGATAGGGGGCGGCGGGAGCTGTTTTTT. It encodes CASSEPDRGRRELFF.